This T cell receptor beta chain is from a study of T-cell reconstitution after alpha-beta-depleted transplantation in children. TCRbeta library preparation incorporated unique molecular identifiers. TCRdb reprocessed the PCR reads via MiXCR and lists one record per CDR3 protein. The sample includes a few hundred thousand distinct CDR3 sequences, around 20% of them seen just once. Germline values: CDR1 MNHEY, CDR2 SVGAGI. There are 12 residues in the CDR3. Remarks on this clonotype: A read error may explain this, as a much larger clone is one base away.

The specimen was PBMCs from the stem cell graft donor, collected from the stem cell graft. The sequence was obtained from a human donor who donated a stem cell graft to a child with acute lymphoblastic leukemia. The chain links TRBV6-5 to TRBJ2-4; D uncertain. For the CDR3, the DNA is TGTGCCAGCCTTTCCTCCGGAAACAGTCAGTACTTC. Translation gives CASLSSGNSQYF.